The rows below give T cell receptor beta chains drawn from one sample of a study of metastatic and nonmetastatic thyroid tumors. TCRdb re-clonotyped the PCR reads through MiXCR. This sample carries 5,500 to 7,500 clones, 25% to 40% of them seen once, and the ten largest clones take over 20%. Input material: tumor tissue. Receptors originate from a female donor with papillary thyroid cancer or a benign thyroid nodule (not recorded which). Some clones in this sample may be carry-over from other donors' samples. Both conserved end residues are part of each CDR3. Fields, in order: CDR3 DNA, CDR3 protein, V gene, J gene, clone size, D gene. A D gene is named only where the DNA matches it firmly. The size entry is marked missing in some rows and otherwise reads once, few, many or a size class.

CDR3nt: TGCAGTGCTAGATCTCTGGAGGGGGCAATATCTGGGGCCAACGTCCTGACTTTC
CDR3aa: CSARSLEGAISGANVLTF
v_gene: TRBV20-1
j_gene: TRBJ2-6
abundance: .
d_gene: .

CDR3nt: TGTGCCAGCAGTTTTGGTAGCGGGGTCTACAATGAGCAGTTCTTC
CDR3aa: CASSFGSGVYNEQFF
v_gene: TRBV12-3/TRBV12-4
j_gene: TRBJ2-1
abundance: many
d_gene: TRBD2

CDR3nt: TGTGCCAGCAGCTTCCGGGACAGGGGGTCAGATACGCAGTATTTT
CDR3aa: CASSFRDRGSDTQYF
v_gene: TRBV7-6
j_gene: TRBJ2-3
abundance: .
d_gene: TRBD1

CDR3nt: TGTGCCAGCAGCACCTATGATGAGCAGTTCTTC
CDR3aa: CASSTYDEQFF
v_gene: TRBV7-2
j_gene: TRBJ2-1
abundance: few
d_gene: .

CDR3nt: TGTGCCAGCAGCGCTGGACTAGCGGGAGTGTTTGGGGAGACCCAGTACTTC
CDR3aa: CASSAGLAGVFGETQYF
v_gene: TRBV6-1
j_gene: TRBJ2-5
abundance: medium-sized
d_gene: TRBD2

CDR3nt: TGTGCCACCTCTAGAGCGGGAGGTCGGAATGAGCAGTTCTTC
CDR3aa: CATSRAGGRNEQFF
v_gene: TRBV27
j_gene: TRBJ2-1
abundance: few
d_gene: TRBD2

CDR3nt: TGTGCCAGCACTAACAAAGGGGATTATTCACCCCTCCACTTT
CDR3aa: CASTNKGDYSPLHF
v_gene: TRBV6-1
j_gene: TRBJ1-6
abundance: few
d_gene: .

CDR3nt: TGTGCCAGCAGCTTAGCAGCCTTAGGTGGTGGAGGAAACAACTATGGCTACACCTTC
CDR3aa: CASSLAALGGGGNNYGYTF
v_gene: TRBV7-8
j_gene: TRBJ1-2
abundance: medium-sized
d_gene: .

CDR3nt: TGCAGTGCTAGTAAGTCGGGGGCGGGCAATCAGCCCCAGCATTTT
CDR3aa: CSASKSGAGNQPQHF
v_gene: TRBV20-1
j_gene: TRBJ1-5
abundance: .
d_gene: .

CDR3nt: TGCGCCAGCAGCCCTGCCCTTTTGGGCGAGCAGTACTTC
CDR3aa: CASSPALLGEQYF
v_gene: TRBV5-1
j_gene: TRBJ2-7
abundance: medium-sized
d_gene: .

CDR3nt: TGCAGTGCTAGGACAGGGGGCCGACATGGCTACACCTTC
CDR3aa: CSARTGGRHGYTF
v_gene: TRBV20-1
j_gene: TRBJ1-2
abundance: few
d_gene: TRBD1

CDR3nt: TGTGCCAGCAGTTACGCGATCTCGGGACTAGCGGGAGGCACCGGGGAGCTGTTTTTT
CDR3aa: CASSYAISGLAGGTGELFF
v_gene: TRBV6-2/TRBV6-3
j_gene: TRBJ2-2
abundance: .
d_gene: TRBD2

CDR3nt: TGTGCCAGTACCCTGACAGGAGAAAACAATGAGCAGTTCTTC
CDR3aa: CASTLTGENNEQFF
v_gene: TRBV19
j_gene: TRBJ2-1
abundance: few
d_gene: .

CDR3nt: TGCAGTGCTAGACATCGACAGGGGCGGGACGAGCAGTACTTC
CDR3aa: CSARHRQGRDEQYF
v_gene: TRBV20-1
j_gene: TRBJ2-7
abundance: .
d_gene: TRBD1

CDR3nt: TGCGCCAGCAGCCAAGGGACTAGCGGATATGAGCAGTTCTTC
CDR3aa: CASSQGTSGYEQFF
v_gene: TRBV4-3
j_gene: TRBJ2-1
abundance: medium-sized
d_gene: TRBD2

CDR3nt: TGTGCCAGCAGTTACGAGGACAGGGGAACTTTCTTT
CDR3aa: CASSYEDRGTFF
v_gene: TRBV6-5
j_gene: TRBJ1-1
abundance: many
d_gene: TRBD1

CDR3nt: TGTGCCAGTAGAAAACAGGGAGTAGTCGGCTACACCTTC
CDR3aa: CASRKQGVVGYTF
v_gene: TRBV19
j_gene: TRBJ1-2
abundance: few
d_gene: .

CDR3nt: TGTGCCAGCAGTTACAAACCGAACACTGAAGCTTTCTTT
CDR3aa: CASSYKPNTEAFF
v_gene: TRBV28
j_gene: TRBJ1-1
abundance: few
d_gene: .

CDR3nt: TGTGCCAGCAGTTATTTTCGAGGGGGAAACAATGAGCAGTTCTTC
CDR3aa: CASSYFRGGNNEQFF
v_gene: TRBV6-2/TRBV6-3
j_gene: TRBJ2-1
abundance: medium-sized
d_gene: .

CDR3nt: TGTGCCAGCCTGCTGGGGGCTGAAGAGACCCAGTACTTC
CDR3aa: CASLLGAEETQYF
v_gene: TRBV2
j_gene: TRBJ2-5
abundance: medium-sized
d_gene: .

CDR3nt: TGCAGCGTGGGGGGGGCAGTCGGGAACATTCAGTACTTC
CDR3aa: CSVGGAVGNIQYF
v_gene: TRBV29-1
j_gene: TRBJ2-4
abundance: .
d_gene: .

CDR3nt: TGTGCCAGCAGCCAGGGGAACCTAAAACACGGGGCGAGCGGGAGCTACGAGCAGTACTTC
CDR3aa: CASSQGNLKHGASGSYEQYF
v_gene: TRBV4-2
j_gene: TRBJ2-7
abundance: .
d_gene: TRBD2

CDR3nt: TGTGCCTGGAGACGCACAGGGCGCTATGGCTACACCTTC
CDR3aa: CAWRRTGRYGYTF
v_gene: TRBV30
j_gene: TRBJ1-2
abundance: many
d_gene: .

CDR3nt: TGTGCCAACAGCGGCAGGGGGTTTCGCACAGATACGCAGTATTTT
CDR3aa: CANSGRGFRTDTQYF
v_gene: TRBV11-1
j_gene: TRBJ2-3
abundance: .
d_gene: TRBD1

CDR3nt: TGTGCCAGCAGTTCCAGGGGGGAGGGCCAGCCCCAGCATTTT
CDR3aa: CASSSRGEGQPQHF
v_gene: TRBV27
j_gene: TRBJ1-5
abundance: .
d_gene: TRBD1

CDR3nt: TGCAGTGCTAGAGCGCGTACTAGCGGGAAAAACATTCAGTACTTC
CDR3aa: CSARARTSGKNIQYF
v_gene: TRBV20-1
j_gene: TRBJ2-4
abundance: medium-sized
d_gene: TRBD2

CDR3nt: .
CDR3aa: CASILGSGKNNEQFF
v_gene: TRBV28
j_gene: TRBJ2-1
abundance: .
d_gene: .

CDR3nt: TGTGCCAGCAGTGACCGGGACAGGGGCAAGGACGGGGAGCTGTTTTTT
CDR3aa: CASSDRDRGKDGELFF
v_gene: TRBV6-1
j_gene: TRBJ2-2
abundance: .
d_gene: TRBD1

CDR3nt: TGTGCCTGGAGTGTTCTGGCCAGGGGCAATCAGCCCCAGCATTTT
CDR3aa: CAWSVLARGNQPQHF
v_gene: TRBV30
j_gene: TRBJ1-5
abundance: .
d_gene: .

CDR3nt: TGTGCCAGCAGCTCTAGGGGGACTGGGGCCAACGTCCTGACTTTC
CDR3aa: CASSSRGTGANVLTF
v_gene: TRBV11-2
j_gene: TRBJ2-6
abundance: .
d_gene: .

CDR3nt: TGTGCCAGCAGCCAAAGTGATGAGCAGTTCTTC
CDR3aa: CASSQSDEQFF
v_gene: TRBV2
j_gene: TRBJ2-1
abundance: medium-sized
d_gene: .

CDR3nt: TGCGCCAGCAAGCTAGCGGGAGGCTACTCCTACGAGCAGTACTTC
CDR3aa: CASKLAGGYSYEQYF
v_gene: TRBV5-1
j_gene: TRBJ2-7
abundance: .
d_gene: TRBD2

CDR3nt: TGTGCCAGTTCCCCCTCTGTTGACCGCGGGGAGCTGTTTTTT
CDR3aa: CASSPSVDRGELFF
v_gene: TRBV18
j_gene: TRBJ2-2
abundance: .
d_gene: .

CDR3nt: TGTGCCAGCAGCTTAGGACAGACTTTTTCCGTGGAGCAGTACTTC
CDR3aa: CASSLGQTFSVEQYF
v_gene: TRBV7-2
j_gene: TRBJ2-7
abundance: .
d_gene: .

CDR3nt: TGTGCCAGCGTCGACGGACAGGCGGCCTATTCACCCCTCCACTTT
CDR3aa: CASVDGQAAYSPLHF
v_gene: TRBV6-1
j_gene: TRBJ1-6
abundance: .
d_gene: TRBD1

CDR3nt: TGTGCCAGCGGGGGGGGACTAGCCCCAGATACGCAGTATTTT
CDR3aa: CASGGGLAPDTQYF
v_gene: TRBV27
j_gene: TRBJ2-3
abundance: few
d_gene: TRBD2

CDR3nt: TGTGCCAGCAGTTTCCTACTAGCGGGGGCTTCCTACAATGAGCAGTTCTTC
CDR3aa: CASSFLLAGASYNEQFF
v_gene: TRBV28
j_gene: TRBJ2-1
abundance: .
d_gene: TRBD2

CDR3nt: TGTGCCAGTAGTCCCCGCACGACCTGGGGAGAGACCCAGTACTTC
CDR3aa: CASSPRTTWGETQYF
v_gene: TRBV19
j_gene: TRBJ2-5
abundance: few
d_gene: .

CDR3nt: TGTGCCAGCAGTTCGCGGCTAGCGGCCTACAATGAGCAGTTCTTC
CDR3aa: CASSSRLAAYNEQFF
v_gene: TRBV28
j_gene: TRBJ2-1
abundance: few
d_gene: TRBD2

CDR3nt: TGTGCCAGCACCCCCTTAGTTGGGCATAGCACAGATACGCAGTATTTT
CDR3aa: CASTPLVGHSTDTQYF
v_gene: TRBV7-8
j_gene: TRBJ2-3
abundance: .
d_gene: .

CDR3nt: TGTGCCAGCAGTTTACACATAACAACTAATGAAAAACTGTTTTTT
CDR3aa: CASSLHITTNEKLFF
v_gene: TRBV12-3/TRBV12-4
j_gene: TRBJ1-4
abundance: .
d_gene: .